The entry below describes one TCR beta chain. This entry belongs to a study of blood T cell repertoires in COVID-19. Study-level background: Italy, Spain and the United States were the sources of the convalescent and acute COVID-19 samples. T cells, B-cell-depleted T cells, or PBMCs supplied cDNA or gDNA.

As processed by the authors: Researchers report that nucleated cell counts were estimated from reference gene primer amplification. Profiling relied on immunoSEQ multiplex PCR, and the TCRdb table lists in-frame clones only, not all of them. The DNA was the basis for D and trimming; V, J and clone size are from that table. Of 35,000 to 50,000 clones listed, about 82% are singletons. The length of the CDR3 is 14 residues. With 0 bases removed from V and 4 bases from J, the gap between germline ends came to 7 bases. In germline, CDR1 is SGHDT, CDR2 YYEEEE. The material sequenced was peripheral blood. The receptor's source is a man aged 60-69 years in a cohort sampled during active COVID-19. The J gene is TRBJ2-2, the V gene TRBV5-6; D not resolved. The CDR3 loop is CASSLGSGTGELFF. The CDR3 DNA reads TGTGCCAGCAGCTTGGGTTCGGGCACCGGGGAGCTGTTTTTT. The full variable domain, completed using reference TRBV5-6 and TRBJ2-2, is DAGVTQSPTHLIKTRGQQVTLRCSPKSGHDTVSWYQQALGQGPQFIFQYYEEEERQRGNFPDRFSGHQFPNYSSELNVNALLLGDSALYLCASSLGSGTGELFFGEGSRLTVL.